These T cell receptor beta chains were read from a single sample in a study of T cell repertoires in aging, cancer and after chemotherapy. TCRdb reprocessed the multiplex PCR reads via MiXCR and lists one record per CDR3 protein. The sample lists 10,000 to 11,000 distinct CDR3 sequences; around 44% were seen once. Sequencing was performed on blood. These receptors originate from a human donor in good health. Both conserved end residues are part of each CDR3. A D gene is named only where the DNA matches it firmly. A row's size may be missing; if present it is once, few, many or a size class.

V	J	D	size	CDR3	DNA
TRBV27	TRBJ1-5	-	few	CASSPTGQGPPQHF	TGTGCCAGCTCACCGACGGGCCAAGGGCCTCCCCAGCATTTT
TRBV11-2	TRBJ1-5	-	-	CASSPRGQPQHF	TGTGCCAGCAGCCCCAGGGGCCAGCCCCAGCATTTT
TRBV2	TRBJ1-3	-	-	CASTRIRGARGNTIYF	TGTGCCAGCACCCGAATCCGGGGGGCGCGTGGAAACACCATATATTTT
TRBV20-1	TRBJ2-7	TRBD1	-	CSARVPDRGEHEQYF	TGCAGTGCTAGAGTTCCCGACAGGGGGGAACACGAGCAGTACTTC
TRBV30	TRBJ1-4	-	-	CAWSVGAGLGEELFF	TGTGCCTGGAGTGTAGGGGCGGGTTTGGGTGAAGAACTGTTTTTT
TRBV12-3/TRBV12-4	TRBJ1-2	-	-	CASSLGKSYGYTF	TGTGCCAGCAGTTTGGGCAAAAGTTATGGCTACACCTTC
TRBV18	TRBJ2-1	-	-	CASSPRVAQGGVEQFF	TGTGCCAGCTCACCACGTGTAGCACAGGGAGGTGTTGAGCAGTTCTTC
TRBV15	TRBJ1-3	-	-	CATSRRDAGPGNTIYF	TGTGCCACCAGCAGGAGGGACGCTGGGCCTGGAAACACCATATATTTT
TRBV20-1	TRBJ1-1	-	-	CRAGQPNTEAFF	TGCAGGGCCGGACAGCCGAACACTGAAGCTTTCTTT
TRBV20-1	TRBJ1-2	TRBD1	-	CSAGGQGGGYTF	TGCAGTGCCGGGGGACAGGGGGGTGGCTACACCTTC
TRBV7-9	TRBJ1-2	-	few	CASSLVSYGYTF	TGTGCCAGCAGCTTAGTGAGCTATGGCTACACCTTC
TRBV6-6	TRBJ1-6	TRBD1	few	CASSLGTAYNSPLHF	TGTGCCAGCAGTCTTGGGACAGCCTATAATTCACCCCTCCACTTT
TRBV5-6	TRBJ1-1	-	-	CASSLAQRTFF	TGTGCCAGCAGCTTGGCCCAAAGGACTTTCTTT
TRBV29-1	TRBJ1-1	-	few	CSGGSSEAFF	TGCAGCGGCGGGTCAAGTGAAGCTTTCTTT
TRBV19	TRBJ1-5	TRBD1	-	CASSIGFTGGIQPQNF	TGTGCCAGTAGTATAGGTTTCACAGGGGGCATTCAGCCCCAGAATTTT
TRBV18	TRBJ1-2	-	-	CASSQGAEPNYGYTF	TGTGCCAGCTCACAGGGAGCCGAGCCTAACTATGGCTACACCTTC
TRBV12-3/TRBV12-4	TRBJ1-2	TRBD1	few	CASSLGQPVYGYTF	TGTGCCAGCAGCCTGGGACAGCCTGTCTATGGCTACACCTTC
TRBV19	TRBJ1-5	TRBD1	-	CASSGWSGQGYQPQHF	TGTGCCAGTAGTGGGTGGTCGGGACAGGGGTATCAGCCCCAGCATTTT
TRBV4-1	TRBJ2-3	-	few	CASSPTGSDTQYF	TGCGCCAGCAGCCCTACAGGGAGTGATACGCAGTATTTT
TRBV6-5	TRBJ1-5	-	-	CASSYGLGSNQPQHF	TGTGCCAGCAGTTACGGTCTGGGGAGCAATCAGCCCCAGCATTTT
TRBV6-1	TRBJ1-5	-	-	CASSEEGTQHF	TGTGCCAGCAGTGAAGAGGGGACCCAGCATTTT
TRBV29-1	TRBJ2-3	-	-	CIPSGRIPDTQYF	TGCATCCCTTCAGGGCGAATACCAGATACGCAGTATTTT
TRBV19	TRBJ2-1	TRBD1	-	CASSSPGTGNDEQFF	TGTGCCAGTAGTAGCCCCGGGACAGGGAACGATGAGCAGTTCTTC
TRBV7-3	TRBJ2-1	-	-	CASSPSSGNEQFF	TGTGCCAGCAGCCCATCGTCCGGTAATGAGCAGTTCTTC
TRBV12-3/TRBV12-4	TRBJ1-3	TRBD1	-	CAIGGQIFSGNTIYF	TGTGCCATCGGGGGACAGATTTTCTCTGGAAACACCATATATTTT
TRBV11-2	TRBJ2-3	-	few	CASSFVDTQYF	TGTGCCAGCAGCTTTGTAGATACGCAGTATTTT
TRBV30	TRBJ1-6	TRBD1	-	CACPRGATYNSPLHF	TGTGCCTGTCCCAGGGGGGCCACCTATAATTCACCCCTCCACTTT
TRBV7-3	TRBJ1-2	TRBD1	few	CASSQGGSYGYTF	TGTGCCAGCAGCCAGGGGGGGAGCTATGGCTACACCTTC
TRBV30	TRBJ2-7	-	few	CAWSRQTYEQYF	TGTGCCTGGAGTAGACAAACCTACGAGCAGTACTTC
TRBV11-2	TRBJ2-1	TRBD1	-	CASSLRTGSNEQFF	TGTGCCAGCAGCTTAAGGACAGGGTCGAATGAGCAGTTCTTC
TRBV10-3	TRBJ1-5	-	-	CASSYSRFAGPSSNQPQHF	TGTGCCAGCAGTTACTCGAGGTTCGCAGGGCCCTCTAGCAATCAGCCCCAGCATTTT
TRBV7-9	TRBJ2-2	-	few	CASSYTGELFF	TGTGCCAGCAGCTACACCGGGGAGCTGTTTTTT
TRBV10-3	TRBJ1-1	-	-	CAITERGRTFF	TGTGCCATCACTGAGAGGGGGAGGACTTTCTTT
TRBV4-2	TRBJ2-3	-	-	CASSQWTPTSTDTQYF	TGCGCCAGCAGCCAATGGACACCAACCAGCACAGATACGCAGTATTTT
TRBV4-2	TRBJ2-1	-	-	CASRRGQNEQFF	TGTGCCAGCAGGAGGGGCCAGAATGAGCAGTTCTTC
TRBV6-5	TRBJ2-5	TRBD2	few	CASSRSSGGWETQYF	TGTGCCAGCAGCCGCTCAAGCGGGGGCTGGGAGACCCAGTACTTC
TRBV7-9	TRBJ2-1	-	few	CASSLFGRSTDRDFYNEQFF	TGTGCCAGCAGCTTATTTGGACGGAGTACTGACAGGGACTTCTACAATGAGCAGTTCTTC
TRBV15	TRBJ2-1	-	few	CATSMGQYPPTYNEQFF	TGTGCCACCAGCATGGGGCAGTACCCCCCCACATACAATGAGCAGTTCTTC
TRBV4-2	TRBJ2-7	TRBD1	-	CASSAGTGGIFYEQYF	TGTGCCAGCTCGGCGGGGACAGGGGGCATTTTTTACGAGCAGTACTTC
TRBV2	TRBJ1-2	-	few	CASGGYTF	TGTGCCAGCGGGGGCTACACCTTC
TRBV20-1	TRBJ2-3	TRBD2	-	CSASGASGLAYTQYF	TGCAGTGCTAGTGGGGCCTCCGGACTAGCGTATACGCAGTATTTT
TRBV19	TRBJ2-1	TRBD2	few	CASSMLAGPGNEQFF	TGTGCCAGTAGTATGTTAGCGGGGCCGGGAAATGAGCAGTTCTTC
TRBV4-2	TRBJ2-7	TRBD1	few	CASSQDPRGQEQYF	TGTGCCAGCAGCCAAGATCCCCGGGGACAGGAGCAGTACTTC
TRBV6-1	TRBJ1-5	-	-	CASSSQGSQPQHF	TGTGCCAGCAGTTCCCAGGGGTCTCAGCCCCAGCATTTT
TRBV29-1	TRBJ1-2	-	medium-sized	CSVEGELHYGYTF	TGCAGCGTTGAAGGGGAGCTTCACTATGGCTACACCTTC
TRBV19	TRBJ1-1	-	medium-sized	CASSILSGTEAFF	TGTGCCAGTAGTATTCTGTCTGGCACTGAAGCTTTCTTT
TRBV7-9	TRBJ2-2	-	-	CASSYTGTYNTGELFF	TGTGCCAGCAGCTACACCGGGACTTATAACACCGGGGAGCTGTTTTTT
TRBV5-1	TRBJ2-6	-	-	CASSLSGSGANVLTF	TGCGCCAGCAGCTTATCAGGCTCTGGGGCCAACGTCCTGACTTTC
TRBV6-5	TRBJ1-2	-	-	CASSQVGRGYGYTF	TGCGCCAGCAGCCAAGTAGGAAGGGGGTATGGCTACACCTTC
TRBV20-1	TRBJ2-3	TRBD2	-	CSARPGGPTDTQYF	TGCAGTGCTAGGCCGGGGGGGCCGACAGATACGCAGTATTTT
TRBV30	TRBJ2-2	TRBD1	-	CAWSGGGYTGELFF	TGTGCCTGGAGTGGAGGGGGCTACACCGGGGAGCTGTTTTTT
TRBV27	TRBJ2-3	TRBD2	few	CASSYSSGVTDTQYF	TGTGCCAGCAGTTACTCTAGCGGGGTCACAGATACGCAGTATTTT
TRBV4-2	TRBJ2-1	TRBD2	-	CASSQSGGVRQFF	TGTGCCAGCAGCCAGAGCGGGGGGGTGAGACAGTTCTTC
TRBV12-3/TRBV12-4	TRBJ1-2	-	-	CASSRSWGQVGYTF	TGTGCCAGCAGCCGCTCGTGGGGGCAGGTTGGCTACACCTTC
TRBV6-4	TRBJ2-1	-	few	CASSRWGSYNEQFF	TGTGCCAGCAGTCGATGGGGGTCCTACAATGAGCAGTTCTTC
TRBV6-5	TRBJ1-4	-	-	CASSEMRQVLNEKLFF	TGTGCCAGCAGTGAAATGCGACAAGTACTTAATGAAAAACTGTTTTTT
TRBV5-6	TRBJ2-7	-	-	CASSLSGAYEQYF	TGTGCCAGCAGCTTGTCCGGGGCCTACGAGCAGTACTTC
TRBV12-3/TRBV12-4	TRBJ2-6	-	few	CAISAGPDGANVLTF	TGTGCCATCAGTGCCGGTCCGGACGGGGCCAACGTCCTGACTTTC
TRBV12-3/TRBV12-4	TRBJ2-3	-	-	CASTPRGGSSKDTQYF	TGTGCCAGCACCCCCAGGGGGGGGTCTAGCAAAGATACGCAGTATTTT